This TCR beta chain stems from a study of a mutant IDH1 vaccine in newly diagnosed glioma (dated by TCRdb to the early 2020s). In the study overall: Vaccination began 4-6 weeks after radiotherapy alone, or alongside temozolomide cycles in the chemotherapy-containing groups. Of the 30 to 35 treated patients, approximately 62% were male and about 40% were female, and a mean age of 40.4 years was recorded. Prior to enrollment, standard therapy consisting of radiotherapy alone, temozolomide alone, or radiochemotherapy with temozolomide had been administered to patients, with the combination being received by most patients. Visit V12 was the week-35 safety follow-up and visit V13 was the week-47 end of study. Peripheral blood was collected at six visits: V03 (baseline), V05, V07, V10, V12 and V13. For exploratory analyses, fewer than 30 treated patients had longitudinal TCRB deep sequencing done wherever samples were available.

Per the publication, the time point label means: week 47, end of study. Each vaccine dose, consisting of 300 ug of a 20-mer mutant IDH1 peptide in Montanide, was administered subcutaneously with topical imiquimod. Across visits V03 through V10, patients got a total of eight vaccinations, given in weeks 1, 3, 5, 7, 11, 15, 19 and 23. All donors had newly diagnosed IDH1-mutant astrocytomas of WHO grade 3 or 4 that showed loss of nuclear ATRX. The samples were drawn from NOA16, a multicentre, single-arm, open-label phase I trial in Germany that tested a mutant IDH1 peptide vaccine in humans for the first time. Genomic DNA for TCRB sequencing was extracted from EDTA blood using the DNeasy Blood and Tissue Kit. The library was built by means of the immunoSEQ multiplex PCR assay. Rearranged TCR beta chain sequences were amplified using the hsTCRB Kit according to the manufacturer's protocol. Sequencing of TCRB libraries was carried out on an Illumina MiSeq. The source study handled its data this way. The proprietary platform of the kit vendor was used for demultiplexing, trimming and gene mapping. TCRdb holds this immuneACCESS table with in-frame rearrangements only. Some clones are missing; in checked studies, unresolved V genes explain under half, and the rest has no known cause. V, J and clone size reflect that table, while D and trimming were determined from the DNA. Across this sample there are some 50,000 clones, with 65% seen only once. Around 4.8% of the sample rests with the top ten.

Paper-wide results and their limitations: The authors stated that sample limitations prevented analyses of patient blood samples from being reproduced. Immune responses induced by the vaccine were seen in around 93% of patients across multiple MHC alleles. PBMC samples for TCRB deep sequencing were selected based on availability. Changes in the top peripheral T cell clonotypes picked up by TCRB sequencing did not appear to be linked to pseudoprogression.

Of note for this clone: The clone's antigen remains unknown. Base qualities were left out, and no much larger clone turns up one base away.

V was cut back by 1 base and J by 0 bases, leaving a gap of 14 bases between them. Counted from cysteine to phenylalanine, this CDR3 has 16 amino acids. Only the CDR3 DNA is retained, 48 bases long and in frame from the first base. The receptor's source is a middle-aged man with glioma. Some clones in this sample may be carry-over from other donors' samples. The source material was peripheral blood mononuclear cells (PBMCs), sampled from a glioma patient whose treatment included an IDH1 peptide vaccine. Recombination connected TRBV5-3 to TRBJ2-7; D gene: possibly TRBD1, on 5 matching bases. TRBV5-3 is an open reading frame whose function is uncertain. The DNA reads TGTGCCAGAAGCTTGACCGAAAGACAGCACTCCTACGAGCAGTACTTC. Its translation reads: CARSLTERQHSYEQYF.